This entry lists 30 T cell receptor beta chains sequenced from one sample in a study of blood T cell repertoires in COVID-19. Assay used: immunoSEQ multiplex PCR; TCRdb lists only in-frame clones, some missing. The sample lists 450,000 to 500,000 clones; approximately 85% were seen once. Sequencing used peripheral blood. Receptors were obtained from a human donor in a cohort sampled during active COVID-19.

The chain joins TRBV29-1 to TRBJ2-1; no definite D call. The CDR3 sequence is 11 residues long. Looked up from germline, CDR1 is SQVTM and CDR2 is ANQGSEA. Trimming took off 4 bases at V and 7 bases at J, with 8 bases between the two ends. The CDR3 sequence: CSVAARNEQFF. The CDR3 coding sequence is TGCAGCGTTGCCGCGAGGAATGAGCAGTTCTTC.

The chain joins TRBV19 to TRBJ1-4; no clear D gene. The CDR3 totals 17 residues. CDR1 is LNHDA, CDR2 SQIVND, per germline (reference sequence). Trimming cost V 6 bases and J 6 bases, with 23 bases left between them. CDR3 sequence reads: CASSPWRGPGGDEKLFF. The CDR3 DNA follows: TGTGCCAGTAGCCCCTGGCGGGGTCCCGGAGGAGATGAAAAACTGTTTTTT.

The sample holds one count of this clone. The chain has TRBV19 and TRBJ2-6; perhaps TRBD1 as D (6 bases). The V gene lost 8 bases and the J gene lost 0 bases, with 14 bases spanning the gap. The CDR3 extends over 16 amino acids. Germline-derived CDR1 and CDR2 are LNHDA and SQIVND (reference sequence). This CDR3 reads CASRLPGASGANVLTF. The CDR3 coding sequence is TGTGCCAGTCGTCTCCCAGGGGCCTCTGGGGCCAACGTCCTGACTTTC.

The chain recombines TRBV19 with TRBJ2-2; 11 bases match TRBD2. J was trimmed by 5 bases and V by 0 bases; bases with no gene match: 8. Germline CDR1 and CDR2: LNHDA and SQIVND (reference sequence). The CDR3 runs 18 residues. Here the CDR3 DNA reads TGTGCCAGTAGTATAGAATGGCTAGCGGGAGGAGGGACCGGGGAGCTGTTTTTT. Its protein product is CASSIEWLAGGGTGELFF.

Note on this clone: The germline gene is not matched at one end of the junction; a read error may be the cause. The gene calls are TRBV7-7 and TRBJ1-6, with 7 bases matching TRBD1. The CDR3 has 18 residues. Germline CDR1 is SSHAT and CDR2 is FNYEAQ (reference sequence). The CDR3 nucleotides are TGTGCTAGCAGCCATTATCCCCGACAGGGCGATCATAATTCACCCCTCCACTTT. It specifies CASSHYPRQGDHNSPLHF.

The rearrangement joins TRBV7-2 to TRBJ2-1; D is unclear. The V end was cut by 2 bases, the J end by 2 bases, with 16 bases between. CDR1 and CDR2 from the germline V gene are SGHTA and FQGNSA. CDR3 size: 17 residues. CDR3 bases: TGTGCCAGCAGCTTATTTGGGCCGCAAATGCCCTACAATGAGCAGTTCTTC. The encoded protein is CASSLFGPQMPYNEQFF.

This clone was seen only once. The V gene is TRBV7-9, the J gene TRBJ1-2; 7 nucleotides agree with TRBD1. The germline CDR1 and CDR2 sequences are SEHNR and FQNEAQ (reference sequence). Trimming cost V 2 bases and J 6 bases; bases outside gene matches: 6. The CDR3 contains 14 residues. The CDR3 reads CASSLIGTAHGYTF. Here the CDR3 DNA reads TGTGCCAGCAGCTTAATTGGGACAGCCCATGGCTACACCTTC. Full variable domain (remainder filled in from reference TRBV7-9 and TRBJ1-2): DTGVSQNPRHKITKRGQNVTFRCDPISEHNRLYWYRQTLGQGPEFLTYFQNEAQLEKSRLLSDRFSAERPKGSFSTLEIQRTEQGDSAMYLCASSLIGTAHGYTFGSGTRLTVV.

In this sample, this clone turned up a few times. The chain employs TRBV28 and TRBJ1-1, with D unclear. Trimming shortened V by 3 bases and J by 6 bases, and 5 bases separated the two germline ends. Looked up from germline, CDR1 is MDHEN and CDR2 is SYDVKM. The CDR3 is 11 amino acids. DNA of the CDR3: TGTGCCAGCAGTTTGGGAGCTGAAGCTTTCTTT. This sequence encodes CASSLGAEAFF.

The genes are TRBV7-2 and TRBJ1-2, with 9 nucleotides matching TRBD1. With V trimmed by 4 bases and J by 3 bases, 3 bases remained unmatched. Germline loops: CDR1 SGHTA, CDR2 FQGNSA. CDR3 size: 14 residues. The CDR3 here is CASSSTGGYYGYTF. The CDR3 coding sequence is TGTGCCAGCAGCTCAACAGGGGGCTACTATGGCTACACCTTC.

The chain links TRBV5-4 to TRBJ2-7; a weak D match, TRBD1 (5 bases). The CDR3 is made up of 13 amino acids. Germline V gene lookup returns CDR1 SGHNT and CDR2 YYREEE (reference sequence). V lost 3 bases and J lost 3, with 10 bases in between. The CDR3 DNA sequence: TGTGCCAGCAGCTCCCCAGGGTTCTACGAGCAGTACTTC. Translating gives CASSSPGFYEQYF.

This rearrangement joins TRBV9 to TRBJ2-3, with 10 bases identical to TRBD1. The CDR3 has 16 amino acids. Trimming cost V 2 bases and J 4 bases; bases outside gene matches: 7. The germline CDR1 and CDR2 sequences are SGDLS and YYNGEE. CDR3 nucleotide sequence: TGTGCCAGCAGCGTGAGGGGACAGGGGAGGGCAGATACGCAGTATTTT. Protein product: CASSVRGQGRADTQYF.

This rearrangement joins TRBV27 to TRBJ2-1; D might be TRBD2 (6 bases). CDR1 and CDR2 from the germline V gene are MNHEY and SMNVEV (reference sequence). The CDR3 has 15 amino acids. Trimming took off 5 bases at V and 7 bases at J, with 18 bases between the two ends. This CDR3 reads CASSPGGGRENEQFF. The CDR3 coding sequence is TGTGCCAGCAGTCCCGGGGGAGGCCGTGAAAATGAGCAGTTCTTC.

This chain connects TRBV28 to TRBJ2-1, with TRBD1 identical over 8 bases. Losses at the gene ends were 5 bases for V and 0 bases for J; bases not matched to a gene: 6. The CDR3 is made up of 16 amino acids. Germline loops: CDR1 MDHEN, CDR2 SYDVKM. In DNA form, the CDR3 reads TGTGCCAGCAGTCCTGGGACAGGATCCTCCTACAATGAGCAGTTCTTC. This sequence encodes CASSPGTGSSYNEQFF.

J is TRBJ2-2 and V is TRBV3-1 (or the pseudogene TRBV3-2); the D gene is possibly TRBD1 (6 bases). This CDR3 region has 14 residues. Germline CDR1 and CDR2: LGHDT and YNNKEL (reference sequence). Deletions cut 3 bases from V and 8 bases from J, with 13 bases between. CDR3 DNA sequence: TGTGCCAGCAGCCAGAGGGACATCTTTGGGGAGCTGTTTTTT. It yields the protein CASSQRDIFGELFF.

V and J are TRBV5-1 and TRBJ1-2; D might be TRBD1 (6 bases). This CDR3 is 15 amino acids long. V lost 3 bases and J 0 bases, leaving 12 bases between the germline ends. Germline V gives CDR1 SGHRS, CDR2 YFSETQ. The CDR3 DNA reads TGCGCCAGCAGCTCCCACAGGGTAGCTAACTATGGCTACACCTTC. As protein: CASSSHRVANYGYTF.

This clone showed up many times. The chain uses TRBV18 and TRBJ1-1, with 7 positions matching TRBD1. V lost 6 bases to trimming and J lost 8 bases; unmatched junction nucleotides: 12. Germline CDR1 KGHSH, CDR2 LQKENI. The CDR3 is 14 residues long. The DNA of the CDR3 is TGTGCCAGCTCTCGAAGTTTTGGGACAGAGGAAGCTTTCTTT. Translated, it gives CASSRSFGTEEAFF.

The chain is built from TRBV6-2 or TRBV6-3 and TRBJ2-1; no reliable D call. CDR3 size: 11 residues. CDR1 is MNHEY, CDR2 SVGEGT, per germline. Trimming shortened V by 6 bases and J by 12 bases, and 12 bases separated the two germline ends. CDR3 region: CASSENLLQFF. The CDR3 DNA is TGTGCCAGCAGCGAAAACCTACTGCAGTTCTTC.

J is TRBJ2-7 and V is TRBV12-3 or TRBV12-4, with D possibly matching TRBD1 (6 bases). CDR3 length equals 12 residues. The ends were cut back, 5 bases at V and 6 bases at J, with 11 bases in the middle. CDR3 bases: TGTGCCAGCAGTCAGGGGTCCCGCGAGCAGTACTTC. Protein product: CASSQGSREQYF.

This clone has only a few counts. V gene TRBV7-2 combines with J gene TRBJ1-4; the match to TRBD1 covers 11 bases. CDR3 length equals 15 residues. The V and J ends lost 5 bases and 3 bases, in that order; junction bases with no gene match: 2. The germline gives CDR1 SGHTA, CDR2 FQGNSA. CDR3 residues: CASSVDRGPNEKLFF. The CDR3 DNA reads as TGTGCCAGCAGCGTGGACAGGGGGCCTAATGAAAAACTGTTTTTT.

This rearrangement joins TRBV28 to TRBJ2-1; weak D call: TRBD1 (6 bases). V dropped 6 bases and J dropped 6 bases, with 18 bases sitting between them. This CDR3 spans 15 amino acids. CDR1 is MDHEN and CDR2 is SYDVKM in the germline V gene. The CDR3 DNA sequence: TGTGCCAGCAGCTCCCCACAGGGTGTTATCAATGAGCAGTTCTTC. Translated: CASSSPQGVINEQFF.

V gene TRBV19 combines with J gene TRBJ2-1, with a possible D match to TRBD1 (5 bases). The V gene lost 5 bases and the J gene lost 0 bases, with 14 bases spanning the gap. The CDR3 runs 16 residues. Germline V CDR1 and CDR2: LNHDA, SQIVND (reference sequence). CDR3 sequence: CASSVQQVSSYNEQFF. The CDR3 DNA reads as TGTGCCAGTAGTGTACAACAGGTGAGCTCCTACAATGAGCAGTTCTTC.

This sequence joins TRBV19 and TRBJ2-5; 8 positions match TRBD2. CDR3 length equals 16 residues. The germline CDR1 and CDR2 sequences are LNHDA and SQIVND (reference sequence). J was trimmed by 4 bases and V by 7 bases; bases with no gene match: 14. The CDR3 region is CASIKERERFRETQYF. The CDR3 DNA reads TGTGCCAGTATAAAGGAGCGGGAGCGGTTTCGAGAGACCCAGTACTTC.

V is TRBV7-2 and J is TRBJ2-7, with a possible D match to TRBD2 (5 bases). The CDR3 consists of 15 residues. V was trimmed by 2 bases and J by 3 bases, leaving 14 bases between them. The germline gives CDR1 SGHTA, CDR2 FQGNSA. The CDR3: CASSLSRTAIYEQYF. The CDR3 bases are TGTGCCAGCAGCTTATCCAGGACTGCAATCTACGAGCAGTACTTC.

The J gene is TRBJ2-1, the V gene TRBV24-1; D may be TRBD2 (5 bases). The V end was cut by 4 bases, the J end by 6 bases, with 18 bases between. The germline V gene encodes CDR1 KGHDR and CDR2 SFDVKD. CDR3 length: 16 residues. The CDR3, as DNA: TGTGCCACCAGTGACCCGGACCGAGGGCTCCCCAATGAGCAGTTCTTC. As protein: CATSDPDRGLPNEQFF.

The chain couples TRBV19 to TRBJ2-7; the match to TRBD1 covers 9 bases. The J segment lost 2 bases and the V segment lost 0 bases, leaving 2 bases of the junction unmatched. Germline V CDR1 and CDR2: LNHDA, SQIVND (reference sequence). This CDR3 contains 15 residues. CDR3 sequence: CASSIERTGAYEQYF. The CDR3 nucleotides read TGTGCCAGTAGTATAGAGCGGACAGGGGCCTACGAGCAGTACTTC. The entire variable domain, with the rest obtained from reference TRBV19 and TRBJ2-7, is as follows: DGGITQSPKYLFRKEGQNVTLSCEQNLNHDAMYWYRQDPGQGLRLIYYSQIVNDFQKGDIAEGYSVSREKKESFPLTVTSAQKNPTAFYLCASSIERTGAYEQYFGPGTRLTVT.

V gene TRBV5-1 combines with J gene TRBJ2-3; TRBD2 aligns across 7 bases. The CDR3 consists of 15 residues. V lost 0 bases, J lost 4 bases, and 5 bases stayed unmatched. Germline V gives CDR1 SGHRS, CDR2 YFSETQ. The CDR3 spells CASSLAAGDSDTQYF. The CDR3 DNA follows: TGCGCCAGCAGCTTGGCGGCGGGAGATTCAGATACGCAGTATTTT.

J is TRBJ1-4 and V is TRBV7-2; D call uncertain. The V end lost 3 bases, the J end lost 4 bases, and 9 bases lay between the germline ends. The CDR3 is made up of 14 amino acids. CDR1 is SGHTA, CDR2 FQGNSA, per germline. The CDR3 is CASSLSQNNEKLFF. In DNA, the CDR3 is TGTGCCAGCAGCTTGTCCCAGAATAATGAAAAACTGTTTTTT.

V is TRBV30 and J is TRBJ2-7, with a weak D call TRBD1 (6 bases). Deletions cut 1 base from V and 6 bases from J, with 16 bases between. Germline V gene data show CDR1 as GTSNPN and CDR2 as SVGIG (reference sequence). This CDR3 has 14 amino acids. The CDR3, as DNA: TGTGCCTGGAGTGGCGGCAGGGGACGGGGCGAGCAGTACTTC. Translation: CAWSGGRGRGEQYF.

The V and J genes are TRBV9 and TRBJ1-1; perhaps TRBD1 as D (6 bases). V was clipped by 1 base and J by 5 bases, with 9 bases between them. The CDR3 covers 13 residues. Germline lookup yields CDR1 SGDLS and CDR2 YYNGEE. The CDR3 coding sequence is TGTGCCAGCAGCGTAACCACAGGGACTGAAGCTTTCTTT. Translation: CASSVTTGTEAFF.

The CDR3 loop reads CASSPGHRSGNTIYF. The DNA of the CDR3 is TGCGCCAGCAGCCCGGGACACCGCTCTGGAAACACCATATATTTT. The chain carries TRBV5-1 and TRBJ1-3, with a possible D match to TRBD1 (6 bases). Trimming pared 4 bases from V and 0 bases from J, leaving 11 bases between. Germline CDR1 reads SGHRS; CDR2 reads YFSETQ. CDR3 length equals 15 residues.